The 8 T cell receptor beta chains in this list originate from one sample, sequenced in a study of blood T cell repertoires in COVID-19. The assay was immunoSEQ multiplex PCR, and TCRdb's table has in-frame clones only and misses some. The sample has under 200,000 clones; around 83% are singletons. The sample was peripheral blood. The origin of the receptors is a woman aged 80 or over with acute or convalescent COVID-19.

This clone has only a few counts. V is TRBV7-8 and J is TRBJ1-4; D remains ambiguous. This CDR3 has 15 amino acids. Trimming removed 3 bases at V and 4 bases at J, with 12 bases between. CDR1 and CDR2 from the germline V gene are SGHVS and FQNEAQ. CDR3 amino acids: CASSFNTGVNEKLFF. CDR3 sequence (DNA): TGTGCCAGCAGCTTTAACACCGGGGTTAATGAAAAACTGTTTTTT.

The V call is TRBV6-5, the J call TRBJ2-2; 7 bases line up with TRBD1. CDR3 size: 14 residues. CDR1 MNHEY and CDR2 SVGAGI come from the germline V gene. With V trimmed by 4 bases and J by 3 bases, 2 bases remained unmatched. CDR3 residues: CASSSGGHTGELFF. Here the CDR3 DNA reads TGTGCCAGCAGTTCAGGGGGACACACCGGGGAGCTGTTTTTT.

The chain is built from TRBV6-5 and TRBJ2-7; TRBD1 matches at 7 bases. V lost 6 bases to trimming and J lost 4 bases; unmatched junction nucleotides: 9. Germline V gene data show CDR1 as MNHEY and CDR2 as SVGAGI. CDR3 size: 14 residues. CDR3: CASRITGTDYEQYF. The DNA of the CDR3 is TGTGCCAGCAGAATAACCGGGACAGATTACGAGCAGTACTTC.

This chain joins TRBV30 and TRBJ2-1; a possible D gene is TRBD2 (5 bases). Trimming took 4 bases from V and 0 from J, leaving 7 bases between them. The CDR3 loop spans 13 amino acids. The germline CDR1 and CDR2 sequences are GTSNPN and SVGIG (reference sequence). The CDR3 reads CAWNGVSYNEQFF. The DNA of the CDR3 is TGTGCCTGGAACGGGGTCTCCTACAATGAGCAGTTCTTC. Full variable domain (rest looked up from reference TRBV30 and TRBJ2-1): SQTIHQWPATLVQPVGSPLSLECTVEGTSNPNLYWYRQAAGRGLQLLFYSVGIGQISSEVPQNLSASRPQDRQFILSSKKLLLSDSGFYLCAWNGVSYNEQFFGPGTRLTVL.

V usage is TRBV11-2 and J usage is TRBJ2-5; possibly TRBD1 for D (6 bases). The V end lost 3 bases, the J end lost 5 bases, and 13 bases lay between the germline ends. CDR1 and CDR2 (germline): SGHAT, FQNNGV. The CDR3 loop spans 14 amino acids. The DNA of the CDR3 is TGTGCCAGCAGCTTCCCAGGGGCCCTTGAGACCCAGTACTTC. Its protein product is CASSFPGALETQYF.

The V and J genes are TRBV7-2 and TRBJ1-3, with unresolved D. The V and J ends lost 1 base and 1 base respectively, with 8 bases between them. The CDR3 loop spans 15 amino acids. Germline V CDR1 and CDR2: SGHTA, FQGNSA. The DNA of the CDR3 is TGTGCCAGCAGCTTAGAACGGTTGTCTGGAAACACCATATATTTT. This codes for CASSLERLSGNTIYF.

The CDR3 DNA reads TGCGCCAGCAGTGCCGGGACAACGGTCACTGAAGCTTTCTTT. It encodes CASSAGTTVTEAFF. This chain links TRBV10-2 with TRBJ1-1; tentatively, D is TRBD1 (6 bases). Germline V gene lookup returns CDR1 WSHSY and CDR2 SAAADI. This CDR3 is built from 14 residues. V gave up 4 bases and J gave up 4 bases, with 13 bases separating them.

The V and J genes are TRBV6-4 and TRBJ2-3, with 12 bases matching TRBD2. V lost 0 bases and J lost 4; bases outside the gene matches: 2. Germline loops: CDR1 MRHNA, CDR2 SNTAGT. CDR3 length equals 16 residues. CDR3 in DNA: TGTGCCAGCAGTGACTCACTAGCGGGAGGTTCAGATACGCAGTATTTT. This codes for CASSDSLAGGSDTQYF.